The T cell receptor beta chain described here comes from a study of shared clonotypes between healthy human individuals. Regarding the study as a whole: There were few donors, and this limited the genetic and exposure-history diversity represented.

Germline assignment: CDR1 SGHNT and CDR2 YENEEA. This CDR3 has 13 amino acids. V was shortened by 5 bases and J by 5 bases, with 12 bases between the two germline ends. Profiling relied on immunoSEQ multiplex PCR, and the TCRdb table lists in-frame clones only, not all of them. This table holds 2 million to 3 million clones, approximately 93% found once. This clone was counted a few times. Its specificity is not known. The sample consisted of naive CD4+ T cells from PBMCs. Noted subset: CD45RA+ positively selected. This sequence originates from a man aged 18 to 30 in good health. Some clones in this sample may be carry-over from other donors' samples. The chain recombines TRBV11-3 with TRBJ1-1; the D is unclear. The CDR3 DNA is TGTGCCAGCAGCCGGAGGGCGGGGACTGAAGCTTTCTTT. It specifies CASSRRAGTEAFF.